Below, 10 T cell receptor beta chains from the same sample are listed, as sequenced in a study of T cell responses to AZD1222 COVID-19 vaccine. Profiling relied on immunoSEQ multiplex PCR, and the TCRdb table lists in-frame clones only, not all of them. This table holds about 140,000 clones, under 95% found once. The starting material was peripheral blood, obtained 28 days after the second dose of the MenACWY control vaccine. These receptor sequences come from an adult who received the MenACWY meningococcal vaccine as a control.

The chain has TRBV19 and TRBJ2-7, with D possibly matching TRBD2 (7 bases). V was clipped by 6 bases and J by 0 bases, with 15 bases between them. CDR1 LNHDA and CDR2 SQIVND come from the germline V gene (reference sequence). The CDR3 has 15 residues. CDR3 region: CASRPPGGPSYEQYF. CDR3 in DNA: TGTGCCAGTAGACCGCCCGGGGGGCCCTCCTACGAGCAGTACTTC. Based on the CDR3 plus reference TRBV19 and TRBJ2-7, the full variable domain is DGGITQSPKYLFRKEGQNVTLSCEQNLNHDAMYWYRQDPGQGLRLIYYSQIVNDFQKGDIAEGYSVSREKKESFPLTVTSAQKNPTAFYLCASRPPGGPSYEQYFGPGTRLTVT.

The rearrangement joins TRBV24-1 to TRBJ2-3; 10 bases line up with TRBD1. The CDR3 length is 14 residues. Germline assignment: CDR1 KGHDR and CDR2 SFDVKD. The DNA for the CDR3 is TGTGCTATAGGGACAGGGGATCCTTCAGATACGCAGTATTTT. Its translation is CAIGTGDPSDTQYF.

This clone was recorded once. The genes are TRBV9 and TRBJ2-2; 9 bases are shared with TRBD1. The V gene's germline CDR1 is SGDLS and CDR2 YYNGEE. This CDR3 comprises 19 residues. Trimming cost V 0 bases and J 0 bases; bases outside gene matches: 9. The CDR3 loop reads CASSVGWGQGLANTGELFF. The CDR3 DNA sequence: TGTGCCAGCAGCGTAGGATGGGGACAGGGCCTCGCGAACACCGGGGAGCTGTTTTTT. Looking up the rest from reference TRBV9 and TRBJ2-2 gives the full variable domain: DSGVTQTPKHLITATGQRVTLRCSPRSGDLSVYWYQQSLDQGLQFLIQYYNGEERAKGNILERFSAQQFPDLHSELNLSSLELGDSALYFCASSVGWGQGLANTGELFFGEGSRLTVL.

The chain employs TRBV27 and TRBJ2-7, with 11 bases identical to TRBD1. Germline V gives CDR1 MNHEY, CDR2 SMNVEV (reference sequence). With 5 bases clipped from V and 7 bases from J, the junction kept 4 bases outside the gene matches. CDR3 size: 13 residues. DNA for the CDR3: TGTGCCAGCAGTGGGACAGGGGGGAGGGAGCAGTACTTC. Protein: CASSGTGGREQYF.

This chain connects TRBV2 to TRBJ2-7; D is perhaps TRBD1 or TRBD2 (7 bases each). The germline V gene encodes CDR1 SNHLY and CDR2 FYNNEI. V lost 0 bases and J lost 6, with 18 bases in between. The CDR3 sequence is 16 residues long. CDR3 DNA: TGTGCCAGCAGTGAAGCGCTTGGGATCAGGGGGGGCGAGCAGTACTTC. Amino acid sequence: CASSEALGIRGGEQYF.

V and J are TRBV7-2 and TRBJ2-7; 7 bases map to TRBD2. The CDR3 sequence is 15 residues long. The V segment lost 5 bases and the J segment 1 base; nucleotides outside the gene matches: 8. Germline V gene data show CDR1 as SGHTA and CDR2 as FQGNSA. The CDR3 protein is CASSRASGPSYEQYF. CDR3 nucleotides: TGTGCCAGCAGCAGGGCTAGCGGACCTTCCTACGAGCAGTACTTC. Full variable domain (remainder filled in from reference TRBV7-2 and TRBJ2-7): GAGVSQSPSNKVTEKGKDVELRCDPISGHTALYWYRQSLGQGLEFLIYFQGNSAPDKSGLPSDRFSAERTGGSVSTLTIQRTQQEDSAVYLCASSRASGPSYEQYFGPGTRLTVT.

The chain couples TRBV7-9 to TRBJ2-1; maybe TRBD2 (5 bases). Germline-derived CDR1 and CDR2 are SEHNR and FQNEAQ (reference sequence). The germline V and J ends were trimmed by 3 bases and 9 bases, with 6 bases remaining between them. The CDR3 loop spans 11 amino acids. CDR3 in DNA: TGTGCCAGCAGCTTCGGGGTTGAGCAGTTCTTC. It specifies CASSFGVEQFF.

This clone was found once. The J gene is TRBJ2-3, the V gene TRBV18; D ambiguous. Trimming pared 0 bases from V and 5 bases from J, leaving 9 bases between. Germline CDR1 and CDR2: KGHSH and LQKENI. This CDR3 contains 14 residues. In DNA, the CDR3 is TGTGCCAGCTCACCACCGGTGGGAATAGATACGCAGTATTTT. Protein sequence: CASSPPVGIDTQYF.

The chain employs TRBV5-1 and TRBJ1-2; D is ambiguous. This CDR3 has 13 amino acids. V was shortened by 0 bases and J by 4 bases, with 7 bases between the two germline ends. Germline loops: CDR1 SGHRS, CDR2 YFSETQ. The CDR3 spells CASSLAATYGYTF. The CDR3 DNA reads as TGCGCCAGCAGCTTGGCAGCGACCTATGGCTACACCTTC.

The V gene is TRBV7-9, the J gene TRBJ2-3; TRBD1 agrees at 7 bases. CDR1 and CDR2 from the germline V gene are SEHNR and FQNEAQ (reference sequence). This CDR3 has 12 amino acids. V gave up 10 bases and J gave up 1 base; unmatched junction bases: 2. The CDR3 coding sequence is TGTGCCACCACAGGGGGCACAGATACGCAGTATTTT. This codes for CATTGGTDTQYF.